This T cell receptor (beta chain) was sequenced during a study of graft-versus-host responses after intestinal transplantation. Study-wide context: Transplantation in recipients was multivisceral, liver-intestinal, or isolated intestinal. All of the recipients had induction that used anti-thymocyte globulin, then tacrolimus and steroids for 2 to 3 years. Study-level points and caveats: Early post-transplant HvG declines showed an association with peak circulating GvH clone levels.

Generated by immunoSEQ multiplex PCR, the TCRdb table keeps only in-frame clones and is missing some. This sample has some 140,000 clones; 85% to 95% occur once, and the top ten carry approximately 0.17%. With respect to this clone: Its cognate antigen is unknown.

Germline CDR1 and CDR2: SQVTM and ANQGSEA. The CDR3 has 13 residues. The V and J ends lost 4 bases and 4 bases respectively, with 10 bases between them. The material was unstimulated CD4+ T cells sorted from spleen or lymph node cells, obtained before intestinal transplant. The chain has TRBV29-1 and TRBJ1-4, with D maybe TRBD1 (6 bases). This clonotype was sampled from a human donor who received an intestinal transplant. CDR3 DNA sequence: TGCAGCGTTGGGGACACGGGTAATGAAAAACTGTTTTTT. Amino acids: CSVGDTGNEKLFF.